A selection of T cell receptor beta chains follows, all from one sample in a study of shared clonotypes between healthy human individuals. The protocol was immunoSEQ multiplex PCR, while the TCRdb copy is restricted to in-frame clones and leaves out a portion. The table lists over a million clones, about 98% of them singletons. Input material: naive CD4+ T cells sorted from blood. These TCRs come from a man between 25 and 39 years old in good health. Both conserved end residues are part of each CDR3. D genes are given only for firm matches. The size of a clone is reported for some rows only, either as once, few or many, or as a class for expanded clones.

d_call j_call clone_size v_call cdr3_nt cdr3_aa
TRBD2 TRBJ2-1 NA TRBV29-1 TGCAGCGTCCGTCCTCTAGCGGAGCCATACAATGAGCAGTTCTTC CSVRPLAEPYNEQFF
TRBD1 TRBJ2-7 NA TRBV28 TGTGCCAGCAGTCCCGGGGGGACAGGGGGCGGGAAGTACTTC CASSPGGTGGGKYF
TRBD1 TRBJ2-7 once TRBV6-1 TGTGCCAGCAGTGGAGTCTCGACAGGGCTTAGGGGCGAGCAGTACTTC CASSGVSTGLRGEQYF
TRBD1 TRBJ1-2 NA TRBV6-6 TGTGCCAGCAGTTACGGGACAGGGGACTATGGCTACACCTTC CASSYGTGDYGYTF
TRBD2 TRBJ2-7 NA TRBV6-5 TGTGCCAGCAGTTACGGGAGCGGGAGGACCACCTACGAGCAGTACTTC CASSYGSGRTTYEQYF
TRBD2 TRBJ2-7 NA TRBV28 TGTGCCAGTCTTACTAGCGGGATCTACGAGCAGTACTTC CASLTSGIYEQYF
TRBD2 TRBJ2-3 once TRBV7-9 TGTGCCAGCAGCAGGGGACTAGCGGGAGAAGTCGCTAGCACAGATACGCAGTATTTT CASSRGLAGEVASTDTQYF
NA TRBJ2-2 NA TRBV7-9 TGTGCCAGCAGCTTAAGCGGTGGTAGGACCGGGGAGCTGTTTTTT CASSLSGGRTGELFF
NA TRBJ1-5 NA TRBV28 TGTGCCAGCAGTTTATCGCTCGGACAGCCCTATAGCAATCAGCCCCAGCATTTT CASSLSLGQPYSNQPQHF
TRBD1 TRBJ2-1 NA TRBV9 TGTGCCAGCAGCTCCCGACAGGGGGCGATTGAGCAGTTCTTC CASSSRQGAIEQFF
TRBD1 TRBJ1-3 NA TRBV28 TGTGCCAGCAGCCCCAGGGGGGGATTTGGAAACACCATATATTTT CASSPRGGFGNTIYF
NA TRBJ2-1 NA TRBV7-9 TGTGCCAGCAGCTTATTTGGGGGTGTCTCCTACAATGAGCAGTTCTTC CASSLFGGVSYNEQFF
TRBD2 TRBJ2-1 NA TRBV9 TGTGCCAGCAGCGTAGGGACTAGCGGATACAATGAGCAGTTCTTC CASSVGTSGYNEQFF
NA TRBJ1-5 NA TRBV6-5 TGTGCCAGCAGTGGGTCATTCAATCAGCCCCAGCATTTT CASSGSFNQPQHF
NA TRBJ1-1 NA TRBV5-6 TGTGCCAGCAGCCCTACAGGGATGAACACTGAAGCTTTCTTT CASSPTGMNTEAFF
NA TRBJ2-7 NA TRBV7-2 TGTGCCAGCAGCTTAATTCGGGCTACCTACGAGCAGTACTTC CASSLIRATYEQYF
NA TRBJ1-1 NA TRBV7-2 TGTGCCAGCAGCTTAGCGGGGGTGTCCACTGAAGCTTTCTTT CASSLAGVSTEAFF
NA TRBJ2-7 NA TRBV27 TGTGCCAGCAGTATTACAAGCTCCTACGAGCAGTACTTC CASSITSSYEQYF
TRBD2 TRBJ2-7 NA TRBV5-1 TGCGCCAGCAGCTTGTCCCCCGGCGCGGGAGGAAGCTACGAGCAGTACTTC CASSLSPGAGGSYEQYF
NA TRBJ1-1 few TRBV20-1 TGCAGTGCTAGATGGAAACCTGAAGCTTTCTTT CSARWKPEAFF
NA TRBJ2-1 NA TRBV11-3 TGTGCCAGCAGCAAGAATGGTGAGCAGTTCTTC CASSKNGEQFF
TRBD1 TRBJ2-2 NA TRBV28 TGTGCCAGCATTACTCCTACAGGGGTTAGCGGGGAGCTGTTTTTT CASITPTGVSGELFF
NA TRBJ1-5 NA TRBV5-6 TGTGCCAGCAGCGCGACAAGGTCAAGCAATCAGCCCCAGCATTTT CASSATRSSNQPQHF
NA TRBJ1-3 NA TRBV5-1 TGCGCCAGCAGCTTGAGTGGAGACGGAAACACCATATATTTT CASSLSGDGNTIYF
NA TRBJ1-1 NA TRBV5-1 TGCGCCAGCAGCCCATACAGGGTGAACACTGAAGCTTTCTTT CASSPYRVNTEAFF
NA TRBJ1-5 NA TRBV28 TGTGCCAGCAGCACCGGGGGGTTTAACAATCAGCCCCAGCATTTT CASSTGGFNNQPQHF
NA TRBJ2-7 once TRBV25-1 TGTGCCAGCAGTGTGCGCGACGGGGCGGAGTACTTC CASSVRDGAEYF
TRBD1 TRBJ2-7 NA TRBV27 TGTGCCAGCAGTAGACAGGGCTACGAGCAGTACTTC CASSRQGYEQYF